The text below deals with one T cell receptor beta chain. The target antigen is unknown. Isolated RNA was reverse transcribed in full, so expressed TCRB transcripts were sequenced. Clones were sequenced by immunoSEQ multiplex PCR, and TCRdb holds only the in-frame ones, with some missing. The sample gives 50,000 to 70,000 clones, about 50% of which show up once; 2% to 3% is in the top ten. The data stem from a study of beta chain features in type 1 diabetes. Study-level points and caveats: In all four CD4+ subsets, TCRB CDR3 length was significantly, moderately reduced in type 1 diabetes.

Trimming took off 8 bases at V and 0 bases at J, with 17 bases between the two ends. Germline V gene sequence: CDR1 MDHEN, CDR2 SYDVKM. This CDR3 has 16 amino acids. This receptor was taken from a woman in her forties with type 1 diabetes. Sequencing used Tregs from blood. The chain links TRBV28 to TRBJ1-5; D might be TRBD1 (5 bases). The CDR3 protein is CASGQTPGLSNQPQHF. The CDR3 DNA is TGTGCCAGCGGCCAGACCCCGGGACTTAGCAATCAGCCCCAGCATTTT.